This T cell receptor beta chain was sequenced in a study of cytomegalovirus exposure and HLA in healthy donors. Looking at the study overall: From HLA-typed donors, an early data release held roughly 80 million unique TCRs. Genotyping showed 75% to 90% of 398 donors falling in the Caucasian-associated ancestry cluster. The study's findings and limits: Reportedly, a later analysis found an Asian-associated ancestry cluster had fewer N-insertions than the approximately 670-donor mean. The study flagged about 160 TCR beta chains as cytomegalovirus-associated.

Amplification used 60 Vbeta primers and 13 Jbeta primers. The repertoire was sequenced with immunoSEQ multiplex PCR; TCRdb's copy has only in-frame clones and lacks some. The sample consists of 100,000 to 150,000 clones, 74% of them appearing once. Of note for this clone: Antigen unknown.

Germline V gene sequence: CDR1 SGHTA, CDR2 FQGNSA. The CDR3 spans 16 residues. V lost 1 base to trimming and J lost 0 bases, with 10 bases between them. The receptor was isolated from a woman aged 45-65 years in good health and CMV-seropositive. The chain links TRBV7-2 to TRBJ1-3; no clear D. Material: PBMCs. CDR3 sequence reads: CASSLGGAYSGNTIYF. In DNA, the CDR3 is TGTGCCAGCAGCTTAGGAGGAGCTTACTCTGGAAACACCATATATTTT. Full variable domain (outside the CDR3, taken from reference TRBV7-2 and TRBJ1-3): GAGVSQSPSNKVTEKGKDVELRCDPISGHTALYWYRQSLGQGLEFLIYFQGNSAPDKSGLPSDRFSAERTGGSVSTLTIQRTQQEDSAVYLCASSLGGAYSGNTIYFGEGSWLTVV.